This T cell receptor (beta chain) was sequenced for a study of T cell responses to AZD1222 COVID-19 vaccine. For the study at large: It was second doses at about 4 or about 12 weeks that were pooled.

TCRdb's copy holds only in-frame clones and misses some; the assay was immunoSEQ multiplex PCR. Of some 84,000 clones listed, around nine tenths are singletons. Germline CDR1 LNHNV, CDR2 YYDKDF (reference sequence). With V trimmed by 5 bases and J by 1 base, 5 bases remained unmatched. This CDR3 is 15 amino acids long. The sequencing used peripheral blood, collected on day 0 of AZD1222 vaccination. The chain uses TRBV15 and TRBJ2-7, with TRBD1 identical over 10 bases. This TCR came from an adult in good health. CDR3 DNA sequence: TGTGCCACCAGCGCCGACAGGGGGCATTCCTACGAGCAGTACTTC. Translating gives CATSADRGHSYEQYF.